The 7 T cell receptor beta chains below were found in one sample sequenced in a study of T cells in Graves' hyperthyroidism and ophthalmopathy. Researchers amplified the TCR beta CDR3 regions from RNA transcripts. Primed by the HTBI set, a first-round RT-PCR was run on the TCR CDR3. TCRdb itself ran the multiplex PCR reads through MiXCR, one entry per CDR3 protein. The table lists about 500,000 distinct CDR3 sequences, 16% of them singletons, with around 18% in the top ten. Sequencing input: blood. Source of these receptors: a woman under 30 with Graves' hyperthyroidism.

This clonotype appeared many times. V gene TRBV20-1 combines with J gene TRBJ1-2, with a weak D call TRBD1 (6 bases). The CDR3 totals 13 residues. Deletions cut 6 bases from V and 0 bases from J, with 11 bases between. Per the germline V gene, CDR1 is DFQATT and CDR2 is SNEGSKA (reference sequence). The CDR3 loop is CSAQGQANYGYTF. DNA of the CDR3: TGCAGTGCCCAGGGACAAGCTAACTATGGCTACACCTTC.

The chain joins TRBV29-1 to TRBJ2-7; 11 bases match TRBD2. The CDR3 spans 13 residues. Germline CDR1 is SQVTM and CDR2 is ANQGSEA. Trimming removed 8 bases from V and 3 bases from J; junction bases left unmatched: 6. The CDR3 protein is CSLTSGRIYEQYF. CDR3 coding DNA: TGCAGCCTTACTAGCGGGAGAATCTACGAGCAGTACTTC.

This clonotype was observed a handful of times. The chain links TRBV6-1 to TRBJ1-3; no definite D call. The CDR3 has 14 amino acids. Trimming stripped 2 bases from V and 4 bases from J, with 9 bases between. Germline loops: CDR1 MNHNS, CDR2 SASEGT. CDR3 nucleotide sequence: TGTGCCAGCAGTGAACTAAGGAGCGGAAACACCATATATTTT. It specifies CASSELRSGNTIYF.

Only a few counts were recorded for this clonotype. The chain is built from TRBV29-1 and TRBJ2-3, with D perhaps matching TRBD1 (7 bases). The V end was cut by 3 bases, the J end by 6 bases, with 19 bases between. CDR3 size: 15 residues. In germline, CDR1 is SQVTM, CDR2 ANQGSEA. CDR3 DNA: TGCAGCGTTGATTGGGGGGACAGCCGGACTGATACGCAGTATTTT. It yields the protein CSVDWGDSRTDTQYF.

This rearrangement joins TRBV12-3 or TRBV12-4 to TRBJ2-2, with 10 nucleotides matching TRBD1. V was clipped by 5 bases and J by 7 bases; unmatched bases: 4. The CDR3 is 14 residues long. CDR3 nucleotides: TGTGCCAGCAGTCCGGACAGGGGGAGCGGGGAGCTGTTTTTT. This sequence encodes CASSPDRGSGELFF.

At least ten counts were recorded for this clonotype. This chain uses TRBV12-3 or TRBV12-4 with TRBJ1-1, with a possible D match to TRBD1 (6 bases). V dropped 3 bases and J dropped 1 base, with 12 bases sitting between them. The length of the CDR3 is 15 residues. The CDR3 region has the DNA TGTGCCAGCAGTTTTTGGGGACACCAGAACACTGAAGCTTTCTTT. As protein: CASSFWGHQNTEAFF.

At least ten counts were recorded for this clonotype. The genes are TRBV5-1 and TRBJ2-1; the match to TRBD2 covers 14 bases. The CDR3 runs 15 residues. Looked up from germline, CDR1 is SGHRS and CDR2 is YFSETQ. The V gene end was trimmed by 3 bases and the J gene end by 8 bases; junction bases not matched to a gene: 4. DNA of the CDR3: TGCGCCAGCAGCTCGGGACTAGCGGGAGTCTATGAGCAGTTCTTC. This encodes CASSSGLAGVYEQFF.